This TCR beta chain was sequenced for a study of cytomegalovirus exposure and HLA in healthy donors. It was with 60 Vbeta and 13 Jbeta primers that the PCR ran. TCRdb's table, derived via immunoSEQ multiplex PCR, lists solely in-frame clones and lacks some. The sample contains roughly 200,000 clones, 77% of which appear only once. The V gene's germline CDR1 is SGHRS and CDR2 YFSETQ. The CDR3 has 15 residues. After removal of 4 bases from V and 0 bases from J, the junction contained 6 bases not matched to a gene. This TCR was recovered from a woman aged 60-75 years in good health and CMV-seropositive. The sequencing sample was made of PBMCs. The chain employs TRBV5-1 and TRBJ2-7, with 8 bases matching TRBD1. CDR3 in DNA: TGCGCCAGCAGCCAATCGGGACAGGTCTCCTACGAGCAGTACTTC. Its protein is CASSQSGQVSYEQYF.